This TCR beta chain was found in a study of shared clonotypes between healthy human individuals. Study results and limitations: As a rule, naive subsets had a larger estimated richness than memory subsets.

Germline lookup yields CDR1 MGHRA and CDR2 YSYEKL. Trimming took off 6 bases at V and 0 bases at J, with 12 bases between the two ends. CDR3 length: 15 residues. Measured with immunoSEQ multiplex PCR; TCRdb has only the in-frame clones, and not every one. The sample has 2 million to 3 million clones; over 85% are singletons. This clone was seen just once. No antigen is known for it. This sequence was found in a man aged 18 to 30 in good health. Some clones in this sample may be carry-over from other donors' samples. Material: naive CD4+ T cells from PBMCs. Subset: CD45RA+ positively selected. The V and J genes are TRBV4-1 and TRBJ2-1; D unresolved. CDR3 coding DNA: TGCGCCAGCAGAAACCCGGGCGGCTCCTACAATGAGCAGTTCTTC. Its protein product is CASRNPGGSYNEQFF.